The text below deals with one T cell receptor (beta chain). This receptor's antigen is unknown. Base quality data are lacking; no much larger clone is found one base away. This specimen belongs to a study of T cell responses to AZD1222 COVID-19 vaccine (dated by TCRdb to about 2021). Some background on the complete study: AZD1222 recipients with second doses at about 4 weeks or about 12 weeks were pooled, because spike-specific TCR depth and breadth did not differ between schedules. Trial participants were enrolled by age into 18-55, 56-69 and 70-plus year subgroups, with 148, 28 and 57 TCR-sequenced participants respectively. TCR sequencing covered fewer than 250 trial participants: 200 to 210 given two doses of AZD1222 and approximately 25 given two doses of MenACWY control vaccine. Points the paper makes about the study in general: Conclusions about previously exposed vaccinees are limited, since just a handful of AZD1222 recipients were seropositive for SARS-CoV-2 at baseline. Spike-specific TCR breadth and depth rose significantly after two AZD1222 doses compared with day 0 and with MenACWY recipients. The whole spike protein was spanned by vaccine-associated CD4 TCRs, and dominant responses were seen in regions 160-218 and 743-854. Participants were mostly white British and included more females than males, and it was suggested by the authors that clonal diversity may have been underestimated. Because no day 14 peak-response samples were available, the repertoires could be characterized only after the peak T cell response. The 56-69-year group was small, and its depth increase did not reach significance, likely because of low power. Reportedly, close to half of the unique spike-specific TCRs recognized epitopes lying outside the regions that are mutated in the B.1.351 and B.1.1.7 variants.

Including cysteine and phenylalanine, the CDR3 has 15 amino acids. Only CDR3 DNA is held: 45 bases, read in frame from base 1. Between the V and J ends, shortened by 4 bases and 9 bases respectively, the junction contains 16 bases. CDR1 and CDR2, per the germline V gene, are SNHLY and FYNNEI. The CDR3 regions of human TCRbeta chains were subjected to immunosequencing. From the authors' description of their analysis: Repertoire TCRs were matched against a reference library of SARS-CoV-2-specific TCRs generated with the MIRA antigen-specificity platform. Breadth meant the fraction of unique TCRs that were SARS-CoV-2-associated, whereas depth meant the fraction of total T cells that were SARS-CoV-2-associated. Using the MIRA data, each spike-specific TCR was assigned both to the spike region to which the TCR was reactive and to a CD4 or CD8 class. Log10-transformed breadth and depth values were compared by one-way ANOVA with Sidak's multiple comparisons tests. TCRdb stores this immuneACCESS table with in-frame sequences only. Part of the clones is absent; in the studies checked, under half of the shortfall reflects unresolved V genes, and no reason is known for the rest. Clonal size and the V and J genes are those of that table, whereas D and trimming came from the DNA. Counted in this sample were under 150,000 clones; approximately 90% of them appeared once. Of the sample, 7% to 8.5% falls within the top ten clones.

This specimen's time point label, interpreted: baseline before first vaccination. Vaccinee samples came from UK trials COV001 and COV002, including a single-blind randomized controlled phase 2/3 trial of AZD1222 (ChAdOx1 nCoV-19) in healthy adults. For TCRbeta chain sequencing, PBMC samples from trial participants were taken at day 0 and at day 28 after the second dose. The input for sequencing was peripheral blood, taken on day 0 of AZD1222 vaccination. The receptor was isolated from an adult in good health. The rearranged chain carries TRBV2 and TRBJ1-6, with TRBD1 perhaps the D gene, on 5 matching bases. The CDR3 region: CASSAGSDGGSPLHF. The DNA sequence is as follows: TGTGCCAGCAGTGCAGGGTCCGACGGGGGTTCACCCCTCCACTTT.